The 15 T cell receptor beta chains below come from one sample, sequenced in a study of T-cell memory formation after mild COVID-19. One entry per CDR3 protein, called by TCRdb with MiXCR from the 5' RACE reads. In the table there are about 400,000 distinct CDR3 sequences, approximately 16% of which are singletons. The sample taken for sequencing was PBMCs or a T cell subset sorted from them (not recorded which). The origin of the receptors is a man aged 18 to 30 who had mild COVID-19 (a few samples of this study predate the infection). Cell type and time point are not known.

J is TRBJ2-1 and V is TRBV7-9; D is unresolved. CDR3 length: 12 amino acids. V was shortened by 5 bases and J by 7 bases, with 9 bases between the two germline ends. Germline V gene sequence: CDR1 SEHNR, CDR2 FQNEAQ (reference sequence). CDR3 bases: TGTGCCAGCAGCGATACCTGGAATGAGCAGTTCTTC. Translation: CASSDTWNEQFF.

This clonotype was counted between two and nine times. Written as DNA, the CDR3 is TGCGCCAGCAGCGGGGAGGGCGGGTACGAGCAGTACGTC. It is translated as CASSGEGGYEQYV. J is TRBJ2-7 and V is TRBV4-1; 7 bases align to TRBD2. With 5 bases clipped from V and 4 bases from J, the junction kept 5 bases outside the gene matches. CDR3 length equals 13 residues. The germline CDR1 and CDR2 sequences are MGHRA and YSYEKL.

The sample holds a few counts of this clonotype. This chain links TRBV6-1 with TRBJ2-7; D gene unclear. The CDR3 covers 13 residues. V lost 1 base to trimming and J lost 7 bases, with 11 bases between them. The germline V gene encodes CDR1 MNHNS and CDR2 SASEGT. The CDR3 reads CASSEGWVGEQYV. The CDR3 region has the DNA TGTGCCAGCAGTGAAGGTTGGGTGGGGGAGCAGTACGTC.

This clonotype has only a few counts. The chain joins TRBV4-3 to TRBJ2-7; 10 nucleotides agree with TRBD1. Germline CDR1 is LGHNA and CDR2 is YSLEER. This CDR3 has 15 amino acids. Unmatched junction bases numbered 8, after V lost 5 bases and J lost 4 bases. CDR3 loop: CASSAGTGEEYEQYF. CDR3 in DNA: TGCGCCAGCAGCGCCGGGACAGGGGAAGAGTACGAGCAGTACTTC.

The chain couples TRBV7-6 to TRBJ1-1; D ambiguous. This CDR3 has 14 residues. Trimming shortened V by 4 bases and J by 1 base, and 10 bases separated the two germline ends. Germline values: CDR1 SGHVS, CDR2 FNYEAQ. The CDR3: CASSSAGSNTEAFF. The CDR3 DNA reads TGTGCCAGCAGCTCGGCAGGATCGAACACTGAAGCTTTCTTT.

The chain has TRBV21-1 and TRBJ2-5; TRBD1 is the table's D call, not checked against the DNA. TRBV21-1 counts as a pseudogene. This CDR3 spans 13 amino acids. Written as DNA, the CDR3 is TGTGCCAGCGGCCCGGGAACCGCGGAGACCCAGTACTTC. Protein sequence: CASGPGTAETQYF.

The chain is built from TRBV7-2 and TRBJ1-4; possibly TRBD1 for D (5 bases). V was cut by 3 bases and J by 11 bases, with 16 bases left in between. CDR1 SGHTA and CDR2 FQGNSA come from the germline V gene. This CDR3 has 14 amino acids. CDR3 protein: CASSFGAGSGKLFF. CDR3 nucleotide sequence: TGTGCCAGCAGCTTTGGGGCAGGAAGTGGGAAACTGTTTTTT.

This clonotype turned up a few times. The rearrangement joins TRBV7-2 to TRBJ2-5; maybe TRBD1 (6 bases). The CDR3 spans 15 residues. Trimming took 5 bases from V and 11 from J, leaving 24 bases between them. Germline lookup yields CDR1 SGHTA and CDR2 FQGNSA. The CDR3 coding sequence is TGTGCCAGCAGCAAGGGGGAAGTCCCATGGAAAGGACAGTACTTC. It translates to CASSKGEVPWKGQYF.

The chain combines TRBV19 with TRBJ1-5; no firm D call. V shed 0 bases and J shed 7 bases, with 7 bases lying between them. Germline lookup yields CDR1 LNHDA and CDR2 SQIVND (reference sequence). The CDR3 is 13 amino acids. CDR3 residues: CASSIDGQQPQHF. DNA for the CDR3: TGTGCCAGTAGTATAGACGGCCAGCAGCCCCAGCATTTT.

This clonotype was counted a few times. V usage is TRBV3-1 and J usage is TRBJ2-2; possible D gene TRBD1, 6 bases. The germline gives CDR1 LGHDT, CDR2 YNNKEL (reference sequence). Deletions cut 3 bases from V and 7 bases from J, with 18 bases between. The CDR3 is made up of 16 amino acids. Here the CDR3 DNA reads TGTGCCAGCAGCCACGGGCAGGGACACTTAGGCGGGGAGCTGTTTTTT. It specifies CASSHGQGHLGGELFF. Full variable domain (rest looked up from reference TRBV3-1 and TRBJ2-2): DTAVSQTPKYLVTQMGNDKSIKCEQNLGHDTMYWYKQDSKKFLKIMFSYNNKELIINETVPNRFSPKSPDKAHLNLHINSLELGDSAVYFCASSHGQGHLGGELFFGEGSRLTVL.

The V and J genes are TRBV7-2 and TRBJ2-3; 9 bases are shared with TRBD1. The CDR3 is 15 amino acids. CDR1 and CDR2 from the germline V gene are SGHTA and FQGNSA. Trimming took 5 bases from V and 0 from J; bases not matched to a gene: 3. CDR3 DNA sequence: TGTGCCAGCAGCCCTGGGACAGGGAGCACAGATACGCAGTATTTT. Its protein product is CASSPGTGSTDTQYF.

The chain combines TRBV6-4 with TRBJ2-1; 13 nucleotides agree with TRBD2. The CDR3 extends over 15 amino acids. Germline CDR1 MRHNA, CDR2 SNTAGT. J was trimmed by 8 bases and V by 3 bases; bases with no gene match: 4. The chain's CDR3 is CASSELAGGKDEQFF. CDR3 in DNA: TGTGCCAGCAGTGAACTAGCGGGGGGGAAAGATGAGCAGTTCTTC.

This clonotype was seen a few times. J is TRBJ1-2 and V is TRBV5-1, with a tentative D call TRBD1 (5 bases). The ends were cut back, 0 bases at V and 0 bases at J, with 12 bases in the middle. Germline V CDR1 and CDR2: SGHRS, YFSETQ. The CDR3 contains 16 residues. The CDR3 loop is CASSLAGGHPNYGYTF. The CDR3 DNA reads TGCGCCAGCAGCTTGGCGGGTGGACACCCTAACTATGGCTACACCTTC.

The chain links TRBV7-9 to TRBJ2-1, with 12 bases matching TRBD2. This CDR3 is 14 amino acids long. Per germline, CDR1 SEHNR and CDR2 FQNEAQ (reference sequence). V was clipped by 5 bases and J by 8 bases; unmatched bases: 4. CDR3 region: CASSQTSGGHEQFF. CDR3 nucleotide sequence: TGTGCCAGCAGCCAGACTAGCGGGGGCCATGAGCAGTTCTTC. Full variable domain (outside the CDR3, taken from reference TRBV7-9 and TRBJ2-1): DTGVSQNPRHKITKRGQNVTFRCDPISEHNRLYWYRQTLGQGPEFLTYFQNEAQLEKSRLLSDRFSAERPKGSFSTLEIQRTEQGDSAMYLCASSQTSGGHEQFFGPGTRLTVL.

Here the CDR3 DNA reads TGTGCCATCAGTCCCGATATGGGACAGGGGTCATACGAGCAGTACTTC. This encodes CAISPDMGQGSYEQYF. The genes are TRBV10-3 and TRBJ2-7; 10 nucleotides agree with TRBD1. From germline, CDR1 is ENHRY and CDR2 SYGVKD. V shed 5 bases, J shed 4 bases, and the junction held 11 bases outside the gene matches. The CDR3 length is 16 residues.